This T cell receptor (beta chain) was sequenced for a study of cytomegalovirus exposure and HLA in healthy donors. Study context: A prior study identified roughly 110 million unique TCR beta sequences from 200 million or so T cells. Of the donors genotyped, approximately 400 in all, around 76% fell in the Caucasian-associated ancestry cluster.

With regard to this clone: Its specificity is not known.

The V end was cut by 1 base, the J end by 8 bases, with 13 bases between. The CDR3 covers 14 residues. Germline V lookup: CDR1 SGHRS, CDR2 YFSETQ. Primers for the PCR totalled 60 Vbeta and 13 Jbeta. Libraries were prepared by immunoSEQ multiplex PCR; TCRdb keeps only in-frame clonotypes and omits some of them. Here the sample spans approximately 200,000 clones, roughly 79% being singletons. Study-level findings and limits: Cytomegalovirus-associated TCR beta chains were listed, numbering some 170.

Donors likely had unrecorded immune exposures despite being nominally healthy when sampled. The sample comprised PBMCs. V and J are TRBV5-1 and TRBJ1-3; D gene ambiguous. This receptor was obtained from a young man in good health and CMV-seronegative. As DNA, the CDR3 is TGCGCCAGCAGCTTGACAGCCCGGTCGGACACCATATATTTT. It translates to CASSLTARSDTIYF.